This T cell receptor (beta chain) was observed in a study of shared clonotypes between healthy human individuals. Study observations and caveats: Sampling covered nothing but blood. Tissue TCR repertoires likely differ from those found in blood.

The CDR3 runs to 16 residues. The junction had 7 bases not matched to a gene; V was cut back by 2 bases and J by 1 base. Germline CDR1 and CDR2: KGHSH and LQKENI. Concerning this clone itself: The antigen is not known.

Generated by immunoSEQ multiplex PCR, the TCRdb table keeps only in-frame clones and is missing some. There are roughly 2,300,000 clones in the sample; under 95% occur only once, and 0.37% lies in the top ten. The chain carries TRBV18 and TRBJ1-1; 7 bases line up with TRBD1. The clonotype comes from a man aged 18 to 29 in good health. Some clones in this sample may be carry-over from other donors' samples. The sample was naive CD4+ T cells from PBMCs. Indicated subset: CD45RA+ positively selected. CDR3 in amino acids: CASSPYIRTGNTEAFF. The CDR3 nucleotides read TGTGCCAGCTCACCATATATCAGGACAGGGAACACTGAAGCTTTCTTT.